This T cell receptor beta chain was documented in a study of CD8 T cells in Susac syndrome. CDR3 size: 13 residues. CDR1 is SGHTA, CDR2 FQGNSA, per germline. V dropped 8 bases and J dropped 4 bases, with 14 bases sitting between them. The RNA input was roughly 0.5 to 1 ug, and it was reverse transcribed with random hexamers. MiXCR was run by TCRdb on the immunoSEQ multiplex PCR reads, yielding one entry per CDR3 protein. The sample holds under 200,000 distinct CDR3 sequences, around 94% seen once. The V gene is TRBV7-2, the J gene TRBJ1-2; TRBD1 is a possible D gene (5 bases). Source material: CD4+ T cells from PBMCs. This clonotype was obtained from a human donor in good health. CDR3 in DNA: TGTGCCAGCCTACAGGCTAGCCGCTATGGCTACACCTTC. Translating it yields CASLQASRYGYTF.